This is a list of T cell receptor beta chains from one sample in a study of T cells expressing NK-cell markers. TCRdb reprocessed the 5' RACE reads; each CDR3 protein has one entry and no DNA is given. This table lists roughly 110,000 distinct CDR3 sequences. Sample: blood T cells: a sorted CD56 or NKG2C T cell subset, CD4+ or CD8+ T cells, or bulk PBMC T cells (not recorded which). These receptors all come from a woman between 18 and 70 years old in good health. CDR3s include the opening cysteine and the closing phenylalanine or tryptophan.

j_gene,v_gene,CDR3aa
TRBJ2-5,TRBV12-3/TRBV12-4,CASRSSGGPLETQYF
TRBJ2-1,TRBV29-1,CSVETGLLYNEQFF
TRBJ2-1,TRBV20-1,CSARDLGGRNEQFF
TRBJ2-3,TRBV5-4,CASSLPRQVSTDTQYF
TRBJ1-1,TRBV9,CASSVPVGDTEAFF
TRBJ2-2,TRBV5-1,CASSLEFDANIYTGELFF
TRBJ2-2,TRBV4-3,CASSQDLLEDTGELFF
TRBJ2-7,TRBV7-9,CASSLVLTDEQYF
TRBJ1-1,TRBV5-1,CASSLGSLSDAEAFF
TRBJ2-1,TRBV20-1,CSASGRPPTYNEQFF
TRBJ2-3,TRBV4-1,CASSHPGQGARDTQYF
TRBJ1-6,TRBV6-5,CASSWTDYNSPLHF
TRBJ2-1,TRBV29-1,CSVEDPLAGLVNEQFF
TRBJ1-5,TRBV7-3,CASSLMPVTNQPQHF
TRBJ2-3,TRBV3-1,CASSLGTYLPGDTQYF
TRBJ2-1,TRBV7-3,CASSLPSGGSYNEQFF
TRBJ1-1,TRBV6-1,CASSPPGQGAGTEAFF
TRBJ2-7,TRBV23-1,CASSQEFSYEQYF
TRBJ2-1,TRBV12-3/TRBV12-4,CASSSPPGGAGNEQFF
TRBJ2-7,TRBV6-1,CASSRQTSGHWEQYF
TRBJ2-3,TRBV23-1,CASSQEPGYLADYTQYF
TRBJ2-3,TRBV5-6,CASGTGTTVTDTQYF
TRBJ2-3,TRBV28,CASSFPPDTQYF
TRBJ2-3,TRBV9,CASSVVSGGPTDTQYF
TRBJ1-1,TRBV27,CASSFRGLNTEAFF
TRBJ2-1,TRBV6-2/TRBV6-3,CASSYSAGRLNEQFF
TRBJ2-3,TRBV12-3/TRBV12-4,CASSQSADTQYF
TRBJ2-1,TRBV4-1,CASSHWDRGRFDEQFF
TRBJ1-5,TRBV5-6,CASSFWGFSNQPQHF
TRBJ2-7,TRBV6-5,CASASAPGQGIGEQYF
TRBJ2-5,TRBV7-8,CASSLAYTSGIQETQYF
TRBJ2-1,TRBV11-2,CASSLEGLAGGLNNEQFF
TRBJ2-3,TRBV27,CASSYDRGWTQYF
TRBJ1-2,TRBV7-9,CASSFTDREDGYTF
TRBJ2-7,TRBV12-3/TRBV12-4,CASSFGRASYEQYF
TRBJ2-1,TRBV27,CASSLGSSGVGQFF
TRBJ2-1,TRBV7-2,CASSPLAGGPLYEQFF
TRBJ1-1,TRBV6-1,CASPRLRMVNTEAFF
TRBJ2-7,TRBV20-1,CSAKLGLAGSYEQYF
TRBJ2-1,TRBV19,CASSRWGAGLAGGGNNEQFF
TRBJ2-1,TRBV10-3,CAISGDRTYNEQFF
TRBJ2-1,TRBV7-2,CASSLVSRGEQFF
TRBJ2-1,TRBV7-9,CASSSPGRGANEQFF
TRBJ2-1,TRBV6-4,CASSDSYSGGALTEQFF
TRBJ1-5,TRBV7-9,CASSSAGDSSYQPQHF
TRBJ2-1,TRBV7-6,CASSLRGGTKGNEQFF